The 26 T cell receptor beta chains reported below all come from one sample, sequenced in a study of blood T cell repertoires in COVID-19. Generated by immunoSEQ multiplex PCR, the TCRdb table keeps only in-frame clones and is missing some. The repertoire holds under 250,000 clones, with about nine tenths as singletons. The specimen sequenced was peripheral blood. Receptor source: a man aged 55 to 70 who had recovered from COVID-19.

The chain joins TRBV19 to TRBJ1-4; D remains unclear. This CDR3 has 18 residues. Germline CDR1 is LNHDA and CDR2 is SQIVND (reference sequence). V lost 4 bases to trimming and J lost 0 bases, with 18 bases between them. CDR3 nucleotide sequence: TGTGCCAGTAGTAAGCGTGGTCCTTACGATACAACTAATGAAAAACTGTTTTTT. Protein: CASSKRGPYDTTNEKLFF.

In this sample, this clone turned up once. The DNA of the CDR3 is TGTGCCAGCAGTTACTCGGGGGGAGCTAACTATGGCTACACCTTC. This sequence encodes CASSYSGGANYGYTF. This rearrangement joins TRBV6-5 to TRBJ1-2; maybe TRBD1 (5 bases). The CDR3 extends over 15 amino acids. V lost 0 bases and J 0 bases, leaving 8 bases between the germline ends. The germline V gene has CDR1 MNHEY and CDR2 SVGAGI.

This clone has just one count. In nucleotides, the CDR3 is TGTGCCAGCAGTTATGACAGGGGGACCTATGGCTACACCTTC. This codes for CASSYDRGTYGYTF. The V call is TRBV27, the J call TRBJ1-2; TRBD1 matches 9 bases. The CDR3 has 14 amino acids. V shed 4 bases and J 4 bases; nucleotides not matched to a gene: 4. Germline assignment: CDR1 MNHEY and CDR2 SMNVEV (reference sequence).

The chain carries TRBV4-1 and TRBJ2-1, with D possibly TRBD1 on 8 matching bases. Trimming removed 0 bases at V and 8 bases at J, with 17 bases between. Germline CDR1 is MGHRA and CDR2 is YSYEKL. The CDR3 has 16 residues. CDR3 sequence reads: CASSQEPSGTGYEQFF. In nucleotides, the CDR3 is TGCGCCAGCAGCCAAGAACCGAGCGGGACAGGTTATGAGCAGTTCTTC.

The CDR3 nucleotides are TGTGCCAGCTCACCCGGACTATCCGCCGGGGAGCTGTTTTTT. It encodes CASSPGLSAGELFF. The chain is built from TRBV18 and TRBJ2-2; D is possibly TRBD2 (6 bases). The germline V gene has CDR1 KGHSH and CDR2 LQKENI. V gave up 3 bases and J gave up 6 bases, with 11 bases separating them. The CDR3 contains 14 residues. The entire variable domain, with the rest obtained from reference TRBV18 and TRBJ2-2, is as follows: NAGVMQNPRHLVRRRGQEARLRCSPMKGHSHVYWYRQLPEEGLKFMVYLQKENIIDESGMPKERFSAEFPKEGPSILRIQQVVRGDSAAYFCASSPGLSAGELFFGEGSRLTVL.

The gene calls are TRBV7-2 and TRBJ2-1, with 11 bases identical to TRBD2. J gave up 7 bases and V 3 bases, and 5 bases lay outside the gene matches. Germline V gene lookup returns CDR1 SGHTA and CDR2 FQGNSA. This CDR3 spans 15 amino acids. CDR3: CASSFLAGGLNEQFF. CDR3 nucleotide sequence: TGTGCCAGCAGCTTCCTAGCGGGAGGTTTAAATGAGCAGTTCTTC. The variable domain in full, with the rest retrieved from reference TRBV7-2 and TRBJ2-1, is GAGVSQSPSNKVTEKGKDVELRCDPISGHTALYWYRQSLGQGLEFLIYFQGNSAPDKSGLPSDRFSAERTGGSVSTLTIQRTQQEDSAVYLCASSFLAGGLNEQFFGPGTRLTVL.

This chain joins TRBV9 and TRBJ2-2, with 8 bases that match TRBD2. Germline trimming cut 5 bases from V and 1 base from J; bases unmatched to any gene: 4. CDR1 and CDR2 from the germline V gene are SGDLS and YYNGEE. This CDR3 is built from 15 residues. The DNA for the CDR3 is TGTGCCAGCAGAGGGGCGGGAGGGAACACCGGGGAGCTGTTTTTT. Translation gives CASRGAGGNTGELFF. Full variable domain (missing parts from reference TRBV9 and TRBJ2-2): DSGVTQTPKHLITATGQRVTLRCSPRSGDLSVYWYQQSLDQGLQFLIQYYNGEERAKGNILERFSAQQFPDLHSELNLSSLELGDSALYFCASRGAGGNTGELFFGEGSRLTVL.

The chain combines TRBV18 with TRBJ2-1; 11 bases map to TRBD1. The CDR3 runs to 15 residues. Germline V gene lookup returns CDR1 KGHSH and CDR2 LQKENI. J gave up 7 bases and V 3 bases, and 5 bases lay outside the gene matches. The CDR3 region is CASSPGQGAWNEQFF. CDR3 nucleotides: TGTGCCAGCTCACCTGGACAGGGGGCGTGGAATGAGCAGTTCTTC.

The chain has TRBV7-2 and TRBJ1-6; the match to TRBD1 covers 8 bases. The V gene end was trimmed by 5 bases and the J gene end by 7 bases; junction bases not matched to a gene: 4. Germline CDR1 SGHTA, CDR2 FQGNSA. The length of the CDR3 is 14 residues. CDR3 protein: CASSTRQGNSPLHF. The CDR3 DNA reads as TGTGCCAGCAGCACCCGACAGGGGAATTCACCCCTCCACTTT.

This clone was seen just once. V gene TRBV9 combines with J gene TRBJ2-3; a weak D match, TRBD2 (5 bases). This CDR3 contains 14 residues. V shed 0 bases and J shed 2 bases, with 7 bases lying between them. Germline V lookup: CDR1 SGDLS, CDR2 YYNGEE. In DNA, the CDR3 is TGTGCCAGCAGCGTAGGGACTTACACAGATACGCAGTATTTT. Its protein product is CASSVGTYTDTQYF.

This chain uses TRBV19 with TRBJ2-2; 13 nucleotides agree with TRBD2. The J segment lost 0 bases and the V segment lost 5 bases, leaving 6 bases of the junction unmatched. The germline gives CDR1 LNHDA, CDR2 SQIVND (reference sequence). The CDR3 runs 18 residues. CDR3 in DNA: TGTGCCAGTAGTCTCCGACTAGCGGGGGGCACGAACACCGGGGAGCTGTTTTTT. Translating gives CASSLRLAGGTNTGELFF.

The chain uses TRBV7-2 and TRBJ2-3, with a tentative D call TRBD2 (5 bases). V was cut by 0 bases and J by 0 bases, with 13 bases left in between. Germline V CDR1 and CDR2: SGHTA, FQGNSA. The CDR3 is made up of 17 amino acids. For the CDR3, the DNA is TGTGCCAGCAGCTTAGCGCCGGACTGGCTAAGCACAGATACGCAGTATTTT. Its protein is CASSLAPDWLSTDTQYF.

The chain couples TRBV7-6 to TRBJ2-7; the D gene is possibly TRBD2 (5 bases). The CDR3 sequence is 15 residues long. Germline V CDR1 and CDR2: SGHVS, FNYEAQ. Trimming removed 5 bases at V and 3 bases at J, with 17 bases between. CDR3 protein: CASSLSGRNYYEQYF. CDR3 sequence (DNA): TGTGCCAGCAGCCTCAGCGGCAGAAATTACTACGAGCAGTACTTC.

This clone occurred once. The V and J genes are TRBV2 and TRBJ2-1; 9 bases line up with TRBD2. Losses at the gene ends were 6 bases for V and 3 bases for J; bases not matched to a gene: 6. CDR1 SNHLY and CDR2 FYNNEI come from the germline V gene. CDR3 size: 15 residues. CDR3 bases: TGTGCCAGCAGCCAATCTAGCGGGGTCTACAATGAGCAGTTCTTC. Translated, it gives CASSQSSGVYNEQFF.

V is TRBV13 and J is TRBJ1-6; D remains ambiguous. V lost 5 bases to trimming and J lost 5 bases, with 16 bases between them. The CDR3 totals 16 residues. CDR1 is PRHDT, CDR2 FYEKMQ, per germline (reference sequence). CDR3 amino acids: CASSPPPGLNNSPLHF. CDR3 coding DNA: TGTGCCAGCAGCCCCCCTCCCGGTCTAAATAATTCACCCCTCCACTTT.

The chain carries TRBV4-1 and TRBJ1-5; 8 bases are shared with TRBD1. V dropped 3 bases and J dropped 1; count of bases not matched to a gene: 8. Germline V gene sequence: CDR1 MGHRA, CDR2 YSYEKL. The CDR3 spans 17 residues. In nucleotides, the CDR3 is TGCGCCAGCAGCCAGGACAGGGACGCCCCGAGCAATCAGCCCCAGCATTTT. Its translation is CASSQDRDAPSNQPQHF.

CDR3 amino acids: CASSQSGTGTNYGYTF. Written as DNA, the CDR3 is TGTGCCAGCTCACAATCCGGGACAGGGACTAACTATGGCTACACCTTC. This chain uses TRBV18 with TRBJ1-2, with 9 nucleotides matching TRBD1. The CDR3 length is 16 residues. With V trimmed by 4 bases and J by 0 bases, 6 bases remained unmatched. Germline V CDR1 and CDR2: KGHSH, LQKENI.

The sample holds a few counts of this clone. The chain links TRBV4-1 to TRBJ2-5; a possible D gene is TRBD2 (5 bases). The CDR3 has 15 residues. CDR1 is MGHRA and CDR2 is YSYEKL in the germline V gene. The V gene lost 2 bases and the J gene lost 7 bases, with 17 bases spanning the gap. This CDR3 reads CASSQSLDGRVTQYF. The CDR3 DNA reads TGCGCCAGCAGCCAATCTTTAGACGGGCGGGTGACCCAGTACTTC.

The rearrangement links TRBV14 to TRBJ1-2; 7 nucleotides line up with TRBD1. V shed 1 base, J shed 3 bases, and the junction held 11 bases outside the gene matches. Germline CDR1 SGHDN, CDR2 FVKESK. The CDR3 consists of 17 residues. The CDR3 DNA follows: TGTGCCAGCAGCCAAGTTGGTCGAGGGGGCGCGGACTATGGCTACACCTTC. Protein sequence: CASSQVGRGGADYGYTF. Using reference TRBV14 and TRBJ1-2 for the parts outside the CDR3, the full variable domain is EAGVTQFPSHSVIEKGQTVTLRCDPISGHDNLYWYRRVMGKEIKFLLHFVKESKQDESGMPNNRFLAERTGGTYSTLKVQPAELEDSGVYFCASSQVGRGGADYGYTFGSGTRLTVV.

CDR3 nucleotide sequence: TGTGCCAGCAGCCGGGGGGTGGAGCAGTACTTC. Its protein is CASSRGVEQYF. The gene calls are TRBV5-8 and TRBJ2-7, with 7 positions matching TRBD2. Germline-derived CDR1 and CDR2 are SGHTS and YDEGEE. V trimming: 4 bases; J trimming: 7 bases; junction bases outside the gene matches: 2. The CDR3 is 11 amino acids.

This sequence joins TRBV6-5 and TRBJ2-7; D might be TRBD1 (7 bases). CDR1 MNHEY and CDR2 SVGAGI come from the germline V gene. Trimming stripped 6 bases from V and 4 bases from J, with 13 bases between. The CDR3 totals 13 residues. CDR3 residues: CASRGGGRYEQYF. Written as DNA, the CDR3 is TGTGCCAGCAGAGGAGGGGGCAGGTACGAGCAGTACTTC.

This chain's CDR3 is CASSERGQVYGYTF. In DNA form, the CDR3 reads TGTGCCAGCAGTGAACGAGGACAGGTCTATGGCTACACCTTC. The chain combines TRBV6-1 with TRBJ1-2, with TRBD1 identical over 7 bases. This CDR3 comprises 14 residues. Trimming at V came to 2 bases and at J to 4 bases, leaving 4 bases not matched to a gene. The germline gives CDR1 MNHNS, CDR2 SASEGT.

The chain carries TRBV4-2 and TRBJ2-2; D may be TRBD2 (5 bases). The CDR3 spans 14 residues. Trimming removed 0 bases at V and 6 bases at J, with 8 bases between. Germline CDR1 and CDR2: LGHNA and YNFKEQ. CDR3 DNA sequence: TGTGCCAGCAGCCAAGATCGAGGGCCCGGGGAGCTGTTTTTT. Its translation: CASSQDRGPGELFF.

The chain carries TRBV5-4 and TRBJ1-6; D perhaps matches TRBD1 (6 bases). The CDR3 totals 15 residues. Germline-derived CDR1 and CDR2 are SGHNT and YYREEE (reference sequence). V lost 0 bases and J lost 6, with 10 bases in between. As DNA, the CDR3 is TGTGCCAGCAGCTTGGGACAGGCGGCTAATTCACCCCTCCACTTT. Its protein is CASSLGQAANSPLHF.

This clone was observed a handful of times. This chain joins TRBV7-3 and TRBJ1-5; D call uncertain. The CDR3 loop spans 13 amino acids. CDR1 is SGHTA, CDR2 FQGTGA, per germline. The V and J ends lost 0 bases and 3 bases respectively, with 3 bases between them. The chain's CDR3 is CASSLTANQPQHF. The CDR3 DNA reads as TGTGCCAGCAGCTTAACAGCCAATCAGCCCCAGCATTTT.

V and J are TRBV18 and TRBJ2-3, with 8 bases aligning to TRBD2. The CDR3 has 14 amino acids. V lost 6 bases to trimming and J lost 3 bases; unmatched junction nucleotides: 5. CDR1 and CDR2 (germline): KGHSH, LQKENI. Written as DNA, the CDR3 is TGTGCCAGCTCCCCCCGCGGGGGGACAGATACGCAGTATTTT. Encoded protein: CASSPRGGTDTQYF.